This T cell receptor beta chain was sequenced in a study of blood T cell repertoires in COVID-19. The overall study: Nucleic acid was either cDNA or gDNA, and it came from T cells, B-cell-depleted T cells, or PBMCs.

V was pared by 5 bases and J by 3 bases, with 17 bases of the junction left unmatched. CDR3 length equals 18 residues. Germline V lookup: CDR1 SGHVS, CDR2 FQNEAQ. Libraries were prepared by immunoSEQ multiplex PCR; TCRdb keeps only in-frame clonotypes and omits some of them. The sample has about 240,000 clones, 82% seen once. Sample: peripheral blood. The receptor was isolated from a woman aged 55-69 years with active or convalescent COVID-19. The rearrangement links TRBV7-8 to TRBJ1-1, with 8 bases lining up with TRBD1. The DNA of the CDR3 is TGTGCCAGCAGCCCACCCCTGGGCCGGACAGGGAGGGACACTGAAGCTTTCTTT. Amino acids: CASSPPLGRTGRDTEAFF. The whole variable domain, filled in from reference TRBV7-8 and TRBJ1-1, reads GAGVSQSPRYKVAKRGQDVALRCDPISGHVSLFWYQQALGQGPEFLTYFQNEAQLDKSGLPSDRFFAERPEGSVSTLKIQRTQQEDSAVYLCASSPPLGRTGRDTEAFFGQGTRLTVV.